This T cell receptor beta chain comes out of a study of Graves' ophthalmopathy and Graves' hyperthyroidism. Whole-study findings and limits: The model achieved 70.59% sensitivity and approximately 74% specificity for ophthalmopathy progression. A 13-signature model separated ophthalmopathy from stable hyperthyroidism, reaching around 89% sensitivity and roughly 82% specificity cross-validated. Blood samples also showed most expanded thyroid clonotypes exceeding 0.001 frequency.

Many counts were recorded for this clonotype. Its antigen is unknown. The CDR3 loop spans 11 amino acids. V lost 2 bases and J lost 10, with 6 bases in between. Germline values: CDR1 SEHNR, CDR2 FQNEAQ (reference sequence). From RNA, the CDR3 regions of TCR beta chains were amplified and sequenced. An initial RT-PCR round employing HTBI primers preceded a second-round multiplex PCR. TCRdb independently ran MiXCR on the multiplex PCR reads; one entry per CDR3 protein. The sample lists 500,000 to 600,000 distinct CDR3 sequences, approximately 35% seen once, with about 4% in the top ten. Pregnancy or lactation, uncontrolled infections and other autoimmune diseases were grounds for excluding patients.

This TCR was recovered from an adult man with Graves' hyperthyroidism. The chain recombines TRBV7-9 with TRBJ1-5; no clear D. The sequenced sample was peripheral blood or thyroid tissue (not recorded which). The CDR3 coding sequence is TGTGCCAGCAGCTTAAATGGACCCCAGCATTTT. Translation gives CASSLNGPQHF.